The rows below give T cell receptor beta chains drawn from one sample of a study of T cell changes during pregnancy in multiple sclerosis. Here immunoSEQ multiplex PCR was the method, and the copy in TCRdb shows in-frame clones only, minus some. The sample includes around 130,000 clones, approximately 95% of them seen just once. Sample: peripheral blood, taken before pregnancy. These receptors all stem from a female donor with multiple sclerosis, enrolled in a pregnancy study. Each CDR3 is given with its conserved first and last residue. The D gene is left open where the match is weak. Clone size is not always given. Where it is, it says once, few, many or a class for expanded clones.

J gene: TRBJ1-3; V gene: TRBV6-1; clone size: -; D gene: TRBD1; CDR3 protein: CASRDRAGNTIYF; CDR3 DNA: TGTGCCAGCCGGGACAGGGCCGGAAACACCATATATTTT
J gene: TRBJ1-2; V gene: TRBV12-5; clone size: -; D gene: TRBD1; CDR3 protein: CASERTGGVGYTF; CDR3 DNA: TGTGCTAGTGAAAGGACAGGGGGCGTTGGCTACACCTTC
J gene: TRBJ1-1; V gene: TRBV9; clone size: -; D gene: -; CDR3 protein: CASSVGRVGTEAFF; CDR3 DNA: TGTGCCAGCAGCGTAGGCAGGGTCGGCACTGAAGCTTTCTTT
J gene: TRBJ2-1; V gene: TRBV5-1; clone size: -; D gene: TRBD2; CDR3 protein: CASSFNSGRAYNEQFF; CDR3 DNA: TGCGCCAGCAGCTTCAATAGCGGGAGGGCCTACAATGAGCAGTTCTTC
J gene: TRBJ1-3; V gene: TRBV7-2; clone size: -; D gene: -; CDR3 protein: CASSLRAGNTIYF; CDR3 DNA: TGTGCCAGCAGCCTCAGGGCTGGAAACACCATATATTTT
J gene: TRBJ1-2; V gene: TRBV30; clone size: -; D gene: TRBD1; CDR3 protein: CAWSAGGAYYGYTF; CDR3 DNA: TGTGCCTGGAGTGCAGGGGGCGCTTACTATGGCTACACCTTC
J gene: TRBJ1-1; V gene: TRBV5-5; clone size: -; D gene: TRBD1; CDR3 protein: CASSFTGTVNTEAFF; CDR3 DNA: TGTGCCAGCAGCTTCACCGGGACAGTGAACACTGAAGCTTTCTTT
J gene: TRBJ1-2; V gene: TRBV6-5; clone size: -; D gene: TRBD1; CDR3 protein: CVTGTGVTGYTF; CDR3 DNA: TGTGTGACCGGGACAGGGGTTACTGGCTACACCTTC
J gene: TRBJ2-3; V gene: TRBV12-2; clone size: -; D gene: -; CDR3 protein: CASRLPHTGGTPSTDTQYF; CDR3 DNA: TGTGCAAGTCGCTTACCGCATACAGGGGGTACACCGTCCACAGATACGCAGTATTTT
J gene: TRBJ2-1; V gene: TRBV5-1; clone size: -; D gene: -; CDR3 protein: CASSFSTRDNEQFF; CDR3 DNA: TGCGCCAGCAGCTTCTCTACCAGGGATAATGAGCAGTTCTTC
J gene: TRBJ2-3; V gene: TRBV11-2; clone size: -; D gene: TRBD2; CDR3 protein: CASSRRGTSVSTDTQYF; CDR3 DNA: TGTGCCAGCAGCCGCCGCGGGACTAGCGTTAGCACAGATACGCAGTATTTT
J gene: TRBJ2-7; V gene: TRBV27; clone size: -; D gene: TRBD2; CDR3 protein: CASSSVGRGGNEQYF; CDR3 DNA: TGTGCCAGCAGTTCGGTCGGACGCGGGGGAAACGAGCAGTACTTC
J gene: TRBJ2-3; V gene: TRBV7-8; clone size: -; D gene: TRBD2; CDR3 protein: CASSQGILAEHTDTQYF; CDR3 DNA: TGTGCCAGCAGCCAAGGAATACTAGCGGAGCACACAGATACGCAGTATTTT
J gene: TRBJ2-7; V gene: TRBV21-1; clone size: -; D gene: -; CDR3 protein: CASSKGPLTGMEYEQYF; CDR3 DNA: TGTGCCAGCAGCAAAGGGCCCCTGACAGGGATGGAGTACGAGCAGTACTTC
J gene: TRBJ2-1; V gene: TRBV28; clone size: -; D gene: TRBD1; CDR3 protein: CASSAPRTGVIDNEQFF; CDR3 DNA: TGTGCCAGCAGTGCCCCCCGGACAGGGGTAATCGACAATGAGCAGTTCTTC
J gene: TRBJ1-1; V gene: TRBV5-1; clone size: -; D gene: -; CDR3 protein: CASSLVTGRNTEAFF; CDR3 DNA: TGCGCCAGCAGCTTGGTAACAGGGAGGAACACTGAAGCTTTCTTT
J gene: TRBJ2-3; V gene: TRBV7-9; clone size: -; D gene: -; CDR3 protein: CASSLGLEVLDTQYF; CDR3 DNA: TGTGCCAGCAGCTTAGGGTTAGAAGTCTTGGATACGCAGTATTTT
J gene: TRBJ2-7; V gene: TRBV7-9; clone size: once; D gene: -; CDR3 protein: CASSLGGGPTRDEQYF; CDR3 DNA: TGTGCCAGCAGCTTAGGAGGGGGACCCACAAGAGACGAGCAGTACTTC
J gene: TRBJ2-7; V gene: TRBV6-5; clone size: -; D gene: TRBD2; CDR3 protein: CASSYQSGSFYEQYF; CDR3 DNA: TGTGCCAGCAGTTACCAGAGCGGGAGTTTCTACGAGCAGTACTTC
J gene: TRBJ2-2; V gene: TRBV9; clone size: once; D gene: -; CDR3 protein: CASSASGAGELFF; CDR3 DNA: TGTGCCAGCAGCGCTTCAGGGGCCGGGGAGCTGTTTTTT
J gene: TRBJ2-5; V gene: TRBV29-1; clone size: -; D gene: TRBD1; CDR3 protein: CSLAPDREETQYF; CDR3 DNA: TGCAGCCTCGCTCCGGACAGGGAAGAGACCCAGTACTTC
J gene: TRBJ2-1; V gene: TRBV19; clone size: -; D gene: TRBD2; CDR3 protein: CASSTSGGAAGEQFF; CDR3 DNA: TGTGCCAGTAGTACTAGCGGGGGGGCCGCCGGTGAGCAGTTCTTC
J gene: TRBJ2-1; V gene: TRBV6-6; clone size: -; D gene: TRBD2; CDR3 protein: CASSFRTSGGHNEQFF; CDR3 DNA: TGTGCCAGCAGTTTCAGGACTAGCGGGGGCCACAATGAGCAGTTCTTC
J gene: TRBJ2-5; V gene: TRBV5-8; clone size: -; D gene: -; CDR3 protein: CASSLEGAAKETQYF; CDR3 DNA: TGTGCCAGCAGCTTGGAGGGAGCCGCCAAAGAGACCCAGTACTTC
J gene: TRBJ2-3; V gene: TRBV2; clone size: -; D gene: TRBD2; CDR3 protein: CASSDRVAGRTDTQYF; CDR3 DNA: TGTGCCAGCAGTGATAGGGTAGCGGGACGCACAGATACGCAGTATTTT
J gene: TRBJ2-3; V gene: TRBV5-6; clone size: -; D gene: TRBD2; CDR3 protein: CASSRRLAGGPSTDTQYF; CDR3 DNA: TGTGCCAGCAGCCGGAGACTAGCGGGGGGACCAAGCACAGATACGCAGTATTTT
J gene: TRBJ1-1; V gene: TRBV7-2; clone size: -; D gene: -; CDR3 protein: CASSSYGVKNTEAFF; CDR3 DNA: TGTGCCAGCAGCTCGTACGGAGTCAAGAACACTGAAGCTTTCTTT
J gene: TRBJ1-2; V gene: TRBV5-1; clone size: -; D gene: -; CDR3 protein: CASSLVGRKDGYTF; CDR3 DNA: TGCGCCAGCAGCTTGGTTGGCAGGAAAGATGGCTACACCTTC
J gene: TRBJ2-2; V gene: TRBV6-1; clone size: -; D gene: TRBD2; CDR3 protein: CASGGEIGELFF; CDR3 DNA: TGTGCCAGCGGGGGGGAGATCGGGGAGCTGTTTTTT
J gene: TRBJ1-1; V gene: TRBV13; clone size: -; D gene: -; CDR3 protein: CASTPGPRSEAFF; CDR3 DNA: TGTGCCAGCACCCCTGGTCCTAGGTCTGAAGCTTTCTTT
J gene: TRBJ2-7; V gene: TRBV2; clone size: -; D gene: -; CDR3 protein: CASSEARWGRGYQYF; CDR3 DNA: TGTGCCAGCAGTGAAGCGCGATGGGGGAGGGGGTACCAGTACTTC
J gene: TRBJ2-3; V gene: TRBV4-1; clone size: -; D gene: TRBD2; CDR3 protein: CASSQAAGGDTQYF; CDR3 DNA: TGCGCCAGCAGCCAAGCAGCGGGAGGTGATACGCAGTATTTT
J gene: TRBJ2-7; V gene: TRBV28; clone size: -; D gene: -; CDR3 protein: CAHQGAASYEQYF; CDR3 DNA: TGTGCTCACCAAGGGGCAGCTTCCTACGAGCAGTACTTC
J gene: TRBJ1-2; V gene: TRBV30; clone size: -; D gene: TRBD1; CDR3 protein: CAWSVSGGGSGYTF; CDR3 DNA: TGTGCCTGGAGTGTAAGTGGAGGGGGCAGCGGCTACACCTTC
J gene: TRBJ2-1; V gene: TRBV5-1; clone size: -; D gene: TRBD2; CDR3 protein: CASSSQTSGISYNEQFF; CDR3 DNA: TGCGCCAGCAGCTCCCAGACTAGCGGGATCTCCTACAATGAGCAGTTCTTC
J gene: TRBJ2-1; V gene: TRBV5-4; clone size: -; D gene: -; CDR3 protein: CASRKASATYNEQFF; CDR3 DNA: TGTGCCAGCAGAAAAGCCTCCGCCACTTACAATGAGCAGTTCTTC
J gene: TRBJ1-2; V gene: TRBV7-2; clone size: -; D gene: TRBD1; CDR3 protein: CASRSPGTEYGYTF; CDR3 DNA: TGTGCCAGCAGGAGTCCCGGGACAGAGTATGGCTACACCTTC
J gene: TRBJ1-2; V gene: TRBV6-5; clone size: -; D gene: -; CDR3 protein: CASYTGMQRARTF; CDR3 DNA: TGTGCCAGCTATACAGGGATGCAGAGGGCTAGGACCTTC
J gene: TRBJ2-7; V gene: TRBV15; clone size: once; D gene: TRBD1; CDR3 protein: CATSRDRGPYEQYF; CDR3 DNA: TGTGCCACCAGCAGGGACAGGGGGCCCTACGAGCAGTACTTC
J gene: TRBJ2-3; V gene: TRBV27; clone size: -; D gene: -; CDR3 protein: CASSFRAYRTDTQYF; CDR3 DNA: TGTGCCAGCAGTTTCAGGGCATATCGCACAGATACGCAGTATTTT
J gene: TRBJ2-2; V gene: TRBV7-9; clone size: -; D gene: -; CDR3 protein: CASSSPSNTGELFF; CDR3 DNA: TGTGCCAGCAGCTCCCCTTCGAACACCGGGGAGCTGTTTTTT
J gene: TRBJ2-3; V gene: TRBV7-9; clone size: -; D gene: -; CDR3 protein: CASSLYSAGSTDTQYF; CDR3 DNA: TGTGCCAGCAGCTTATACTCGGCAGGGTCTACAGATACGCAGTATTTT
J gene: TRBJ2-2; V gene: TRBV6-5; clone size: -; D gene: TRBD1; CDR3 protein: CASNSYRGNTGELFF; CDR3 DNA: TGTGCCAGCAATTCCTACAGGGGAAACACCGGGGAGCTGTTTTTT
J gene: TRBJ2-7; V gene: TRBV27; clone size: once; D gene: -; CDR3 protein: CASRRRDSSYEQYF; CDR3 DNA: TGTGCCAGCAGACGGAGGGACAGCTCCTACGAGCAGTACTTC
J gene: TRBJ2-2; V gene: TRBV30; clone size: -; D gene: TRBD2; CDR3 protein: CAWSTHGGGVGRLFF; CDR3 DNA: TGTGCCTGGAGTACTCACGGGGGGGGCGTCGGACGGCTGTTTTTT
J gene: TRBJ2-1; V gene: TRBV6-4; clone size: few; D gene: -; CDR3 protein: CASSDLVDNEQFF; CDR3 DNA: TGTGCCAGCAGCGACCTAGTGGATAATGAGCAGTTCTTC
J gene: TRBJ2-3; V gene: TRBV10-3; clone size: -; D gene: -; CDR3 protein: CAISEEGVGTDTQYF; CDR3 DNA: TGTGCCATCAGTGAGGAGGGGGTCGGCACAGATACGCAGTATTTT
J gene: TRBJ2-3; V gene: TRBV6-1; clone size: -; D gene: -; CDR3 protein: CASSVRGLTDTQYF; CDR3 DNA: TGTGCCAGCAGTGTCCGGGGTCTCACAGATACGCAGTATTTT